Listed below are T cell receptor beta chains from one sample, sequenced in a study of tumor-infiltrating lymphocytes in primary liver carcinoma. TCRdb redid the calling of the multiplex PCR reads with MiXCR, one entry per CDR3 protein. Of 300,000 to 400,000 distinct CDR3 sequences in the sample, 65% are singletons; the top ten hold 5% to 6.5%. Sequencing was performed on peripheral blood. The receptors shown here come from a man between 35 and 55 years old with primary liver carcinoma and hepatitis B virus infection. CDR3s include the opening cysteine and the closing phenylalanine or tryptophan. The order of the fields is D gene, clone size, J gene, V gene, CDR3 DNA, CDR3 protein. The D gene is left open where the match is weak. Clone size is not always given. Where it is, it says once, few, many or a class for expanded clones.

TRBD1 NA TRBJ1-1 TRBV19 TGTGCCAGTACCCCTTCCCGACAGGGCATCACTGAAGCTTTCTTT CASTPSRQGITEAFF
NA many TRBJ2-5 TRBV6-5 TGTGCCAGCAGTTACTTCGGTTGGGAGACCCAGTACTTC CASSYFGWETQYF
TRBD2 NA TRBJ2-1 TRBV4-1 TGCGCCAGCAGCCAAACCAGGACCGCGGGGGGAGGTGAGCAGTTCTTC CASSQTRTAGGGEQFF
TRBD2 NA TRBJ2-7 TRBV5-1 TGCGCCAGCAGACCTAGCGGGAGGGAGTACGAGCAGTACTTC CASRPSGREYEQYF
TRBD2 NA TRBJ2-5 TRBV11-2 TGTCCCAGTGTGGGACTACAAGAGACCCAGTACTTC CPSVGLQETQYF
TRBD1 many TRBJ1-2 TRBV11-2 TGTGCCAGCAGCCAACGGACAGGTGCCTATGGCTACACCTTC CASSQRTGAYGYTF
TRBD2 NA TRBJ2-1 TRBV11-2 TGTGCCAGCGGAGGACTAGACGCCAATGAGCAGTTCTTT CASGGLDANEQFF
NA few TRBJ2-7 TRBV6-1 TGTGCCAGCCGGCCATGGGAGTCATATTGGGAGCAGTACTTC CASRPWESYWEQYF
NA many TRBJ2-7 TRBV12-5 TGTGCTAGTGGAATGACCGTAGACGAGCAGTACTTC CASGMTVDEQYF
NA NA TRBJ1-5 TRBV29-1 TGCAGCGTTGAACTAGGGAGCAATCAGCTCCAGCATTTT CSVELGSNQLQHF
TRBD2 once TRBJ2-1 TRBV5-1 TGCGCCAGCAGACCCGTGACTAGCGGGAGTGGTGAGCAGTTCTTC CASRPVTSGSGEQFF
NA NA TRBJ2-1 TRBV11-2 TGTGCCAGCAGCAAAGGACTGGGGGATGATGAGCAGTTCTTC CASSKGLGDDEQFF
NA once TRBJ2-7 TRBV10-3 TGTACCATCAGTGAGTCTTCAGGAGGGCCGTACGAGCAGTACTTC CTISESSGGPYEQYF
NA NA TRBJ1-1 TRBV11-2 TGTGCCGGCAGCTTGATAGGGAAGACTGAAGCTTTCTTT CAGSLIGKTEAFF
TRBD1 NA TRBJ2-5 TRBV4-1 TGCGCCAGCAGCCACACAGCAGGCCAGGGGGTCTCGGGAGAGACCCAGTACTTC CASSHTAGQGVSGETQYF
TRBD1 NA TRBJ2-7 TRBV11-2 TGTGCCAGCAGCTTAGATTGGGACAGCCTCGGGGAGCAGTATTTC CASSLDWDSLGEQYF
NA NA TRBJ2-3 TRBV5-4 TGTGCCAGCAGCTTGAAAGGTGATACGCAGTATTTT CASSLKGDTQYF
TRBD2 many TRBJ2-7 TRBV11-1 TGTGCCAGCAGCCCGACTAGCGGGAGGCCATACTTC CASSPTSGRPYF
TRBD2 NA TRBJ2-3 TRBV10-3 TGTGCCATCAGTCGACTAGCGGGGGCTAGCACAGATACGCAGTACTTT CAISRLAGASTDTQYF
NA few TRBJ2-1 TRBV7-9 TGTGCCAGCAGCTTAAGGGTTGGGAGTCAGCCGGTTTGTTCGTTCTTC CASSLRVGSQPVCSFF
TRBD2 NA TRBJ2-1 TRBV4-1 TGCGCCATCAGTCAAGTAACTAGCGGGAAGGAATCCTACAATGAGCAGTTCTTC CAISQVTSGKESYNEQFF
NA few TRBJ2-1 TRBV6-1 TGTGCCAGCGGGCACCACGAGATTGAGCAGTTCTTC CASGHHEIEQFF
TRBD2 NA TRBJ2-1 TRBV14 TGTGCCAGCAGCCCCGGGCCCAGAAGCGGGAGGGTCTACAATGAGCAGTTCTTC CASSPGPRSGRVYNEQFF
NA NA TRBJ2-7 TRBV12-3/TRBV12-4 TGTGCCAGTAGTTCCGGGACTGGGCGCGATCAGTACTTC CASSSGTGRDQYF
TRBD2 many TRBJ2-1 TRBV11-2 TGTGCCAGCAGCCCCCCGGGGGGAATTGAGCAGTTCTTC CASSPPGGIEQFF
NA once TRBJ2-7 TRBV11-2 TGTGCCAGCAGCCCTCTTCTAGGGGGAGATTCCAACGAGCAATACTTC CASSPLLGGDSNEQYF
NA once TRBJ2-2 TRBV7-9 TGTGCCAGCAGCGGGGGCTTTCAGACGGGCGGGGAGCTGTTTTTT CASSGGFQTGGELFF
TRBD2 few TRBJ2-1 TRBV10-3 TGTGCCATCATACACCTAGCGGGCCCATACAATGAGCAGTTCTTC CAIIHLAGPYNEQFF
NA many TRBJ1-1 TRBV12-3/TRBV12-4 TGTGCCAGCAGGTTGGGGCAGACTAACACTGAAGCTTTCTTT CASRLGQTNTEAFF
TRBD2 many TRBJ2-7 TRBV4-1 TGCGCCAGCAGCCCGCTTAGCGGGAGCTACGAGCAGTACTTC CASSPLSGSYEQYF
TRBD2 NA TRBJ2-3 TRBV11-1 TGTGCCAGCAGGAAGCTGCGGGGGGCAGATACGCAGTATTTT CASRKLRGADTQYF
TRBD2 NA TRBJ2-3 TRBV10-3 TGTGCCATCAGTGGGGGGACTAGCGGAGGTACACCTAGCATAGATACGCAGTATTTT CAISGGTSGGTPSIDTQYF
NA NA TRBJ2-7 TRBV6-1 TGTGCCAGCAGTGAGTGGTTAATACAGGGCTACGAGCAGTACTTC CASSEWLIQGYEQYF
NA once TRBJ1-5 TRBV12-3/TRBV12-4 TGTGCCAGCAGGCGGGACACCTATAATCAGCCCCAGCATTTT CASRRDTYNQPQHF
NA NA TRBJ2-2 TRBV6-1 TGTGCCAGCAGGGCAGATTCGACCGGGGAGCTGTCTTTT CASRADSTGELSF
TRBD2 NA TRBJ2-7 TRBV11-2 TGTGCCAGCAGCTTGTCCGGGACTAGCTGCGAGCAGTACTTC CASSLSGTSCEQYF
NA NA TRBJ1-1 TRBV5-4 TGTGCCAGCAGCTCTTTCGCCCGGGACTCTGAAGCTTTCTTT CASSSFARDSEAFF
NA many TRBJ1-6 TRBV4-1 TGCGCCAGCAGCCCCCAGGGGTTCTCGGGGTATTCACCCCTCCACTTT CASSPQGFSGYSPLHF
NA few TRBJ1-2 TRBV6-1 TGTGCCAGCAGTGAGCTCCAACAGGGCTATGGCTACACCTTC CASSELQQGYGYTF
NA NA TRBJ1-1 TRBV11-2 TGTGCCAGCAGCTCGGATCACCCCAGGCGCATGAACACTGAAGCTTTCTTT CASSSDHPRRMNTEAFF
NA NA TRBJ2-7 TRBV29-1 NA CSVGVGAYELYF
TRBD1 NA TRBJ1-4 TRBV11-2 TGTGCCAGGAGCAATCGCCGACAGGGCAGGAATGAAAAAATGTTTTTT CARSNRRQGRNEKMFF
TRBD2 NA TRBJ2-3 TRBV2 TGTGCCAGCAGTGGCCAGGGACTAGCGGGGGGACATACGCAGTATTTT CASSGQGLAGGHTQYF
TRBD1 few TRBJ1-2 TRBV10-3 TGTGCCATCAGTAATCAGGGGGCTGACTATGGCTACACCTTC CAISNQGADYGYTF
TRBD1 NA TRBJ1-1 TRBV11-2 TGTGCCATCAGCTTAGGCGCAGGGGGTGAAGCTTTCTTC CAISLGAGGEAFF
NA NA TRBJ2-7 TRBV6-6 TGTGCCAGCAGTCCGGTATACTACGAGCAGTACTTC CASSPVYYEQYF
NA NA TRBJ2-4 TRBV29-1 TGCAGCGACATGAGACTAACCAAAAACATTCAGTACTTC CSDMRLTKNIQYF
NA NA TRBJ2-7 TRBV10-3 TGTGCCAGCTCCGGTACAGACTACGAGCGGTACTTC CASSGTDYERYF
TRBD2 NA TRBJ2-5 TRBV7-8 TGTGCCAGCAGCCTCACCAGACTAGCGGGAGCTCAAGAGACCCAGTACTTC CASSLTRLAGAQETQYF
TRBD2 NA TRBJ2-5 TRBV29-1 TGCGGCGGGCGGCTAGCGGGAGGGTCGGGGGCCCAGTACTTC CGGRLAGGSGAQYF
TRBD1 NA TRBJ2-7 TRBV7-9 TGTGCCAGCAGCTTAAGGAGACAGGGTCGAAAGCAGTACTTC CASSLRRQGRKQYF
NA NA TRBJ2-5 TRBV10-1 TGCGCCAGCAATGAGTCCCATAGCGGCCCGGAGACCCAGTACTTC CASNESHSGPETQYF
TRBD2 NA TRBJ2-1 TRBV6-5 TGTGCCAGCAGTTTCCTAGCGGCCGGAGGATCGAATGAGGAGTTCTTC CASSFLAAGGSNEEFF
NA medium-sized TRBJ1-5 TRBV11-2 TGTGCCAGCAGCTTATCGGTCTTCCAGCCCCAGCATTTT CASSLSVFQPQHF
TRBD2 NA TRBJ2-7 TRBV20-1 TGCAGTGCTTACCGGGACTCCCCGGGGGGCGAGCAGTACTTC CSAYRDSPGGEQYF
NA NA TRBJ2-1 TRBV12-3/TRBV12-4 TGTGCCAGCAGTTTAGCGAGTTACAATGGGCAGTTCTTC CASSLASYNGQFF
TRBD2 many TRBJ2-3 TRBV6-1 TGTGCCAGCAGTGAAGCGCGGGAGGGCGCGACTATGAGCACAGATACGCAGTATTTT CASSEAREGATMSTDTQYF
TRBD2 once TRBJ2-1 TRBV11-2 TGTGCCAGCAGCAAGGGACTAGCGGGAGCAATCGCTCATAGTTATGAGCAGTTCTTC CASSKGLAGAIAHSYEQFF
NA many TRBJ1-5 TRBV6-1 TGTGCCAGCAGTGAAACAGGGTCTGGAAATCAGCCCCAGCATTTT CASSETGSGNQPQHF
TRBD2 NA TRBJ2-7 TRBV11-2 TGTACCAGCAGCGCCGGGAGGACGGGAGCCTACGAGCAATACTTC CTSSAGRTGAYEQYF